This TCR beta chain was sequenced in a study of radiotherapy plus CTLA-4 blockade in lung cancer. From germline, CDR1 is SNHLY and CDR2 FYNNEI. This CDR3 region has 14 residues. Trimming cost V 8 bases and J 1 base; bases outside gene matches: 7. This table comes from immunoSEQ multiplex PCR, and its TCRdb copy is limited to in-frame clones, with some not included. The repertoire has some 15,000 clones, 65% to 75% of them found once; the top ten carry about 53%. This receptor was obtained from a human donor with non-small cell lung cancer whose response to radiotherapy plus ipilimumab could not be evaluated. This chain joins TRBV2 and TRBJ1-1; 7 bases agree with TRBD1. Here the sequenced sample was peripheral blood, taken from a patient treated with radiotherapy plus ipilimumab. DNA of the CDR3: TGTGCCAGCCTTCCCGGGACAGCGAACACTGAAGCTTTCTTT. Translated, it gives CASLPGTANTEAFF. Together with reference TRBV2 and TRBJ1-1, the CDR3 gives the full variable domain: EPEVTQTPSHQVTQMGQEVILRCVPISNHLYFYWYRQILGQKVEFLVSFYNNEISEKSEIFDDQFSVERPDGSNFTLKIRSTKLEDSAMYFCASLPGTANTEAFFGQGTRLTVV.